Listed here is a single T cell receptor (beta chain). No cognate antigen has been identified for it. Base qualities are not recorded, but no much larger clone differs from it by a single base. This sample was taken from a study of vaccination and CD4 T cells after COVID-19 (dated by TCRdb to 2021 to 2024). Background on the whole study: Convalescent patients had a positive SARS-CoV-2 result on nasal swab PCR, and of these patients, nine had mild disease and one had severe disease. The time from the second vaccine dose to post-vaccine blood sampling had a median of roughly 70 days and ranged from about 14 to 241 days. Two doses of either the Pfizer-BioNTech BNT162b2 vaccine (n=8) or the Moderna mRNA-1273 vaccine (n=2) were administered to participants. Post-COVID blood samples from convalescent patients were collected a median of roughly 100 days after diagnosis, with a range of 35 to 161 days. The spike-specific CD4+ TCR repertoire was compared before and after mRNA vaccination in approximately ten COVID-19 convalescent patients and several infection-naive healthy vaccine recipients. Six males and four females were included in the convalescent cohort, with two Hispanic individuals, seven Caucasians, two Asians and one multiracial person represented. Control cultures used a CEFX viral epitope pool as positive control, an HIV-1 Nef peptide pool as negative control, or no peptide. Culture stimuli were overlapping spike peptide pools from SARS-CoV-2 and from the common cold coronaviruses HCoV-NL63, HCoV-OC43 and HCoV-229E. Summary of the overall study and its limitations: Among the post-vaccine SARS-CoV-2-reactive clones in convalescent patients, a median 86.3% showed up only after vaccination, which suggests vaccine-specific priming. The median number of SARS-CoV-2-reactive clonotypes rose from 20 to 25 after infection to some 37 after vaccination, but the change was not significant. Nearly all vaccine-specific clones in convalescent patients (304 of 307) were mono-reactive for SARS-CoV-2 spike rather than cross-reactive with common cold coronaviruses. The study included relatively few convalescent patients and did not analyze early timepoints after natural infection.

V gives up 6 bases and J gives up 3 bases, and the segment between their germline ends measures 9 bases. From the germline V gene (reference sequence), CDR1 is MNHEY and CDR2 is SMNVEV. From its cysteine to its phenylalanine, the CDR3 spans 14 amino acids. The only DNA kept is the CDR3, 42 bases in frame from the first base. What the treatment or condition label conveys for this sample: roughly 11-day PBMC culture with coronavirus spike peptide pools or control peptides (ViraFEST assay). The ViraFEST assay was used in the study, in which antigen-specific T cells were expanded with peptide pools and expanded clonotypes were subsequently identified by TCR sequencing. Positive SARS-CoV-2 PCR tests in the convalescent patients dated from March to December 2020, before Alpha, Beta and Delta variants emerged in the United States. Each well held around 2 million PBMCs cultured with about 9.8 ug/ml peptide pools in IMDM containing approximately 4.8% human AB serum and roughly 9 IU/ml IL-2. Half of the culture medium was replaced with fresh IL-2-containing medium on days 3 and 7. After roughly 9 days of culture, CD4+ T cells were isolated by negative selection with the EasySep CD4+ T cell isolation kit. PBMCs were separated from whole blood using Ficoll-Paque Plus gradient centrifugation and then either used fresh or cryopreserved at -140C. Culture conditions were generally each tested in triplicate wells.

The protocol used for the library was PCR. At the Johns Hopkins FTIC core, DNA from the cultured CD4+ T cells underwent TCR sequencing with the Oncomine TCR Beta short-read assay. The QIAamp micro DNA kit was used to extract genomic DNA from the cultured CD4+ T cells. Oncomine TCR Beta libraries from cultured CD4+ T cells were pooled with unique dual indexes and sequenced on an Illumina iSeq 100. Concerning the study's data processing: Non-productive sequences were removed, and CDR3s that did not start with C, did not end with F or W, or were shorter than 7 amino acids were discarded. The MANAFEST web application identified antigen-specific clonotypes by comparing peptide-stimulated wells against reference wells and other culture wells. An FDR below 0.05, an odds ratio above 5, and a productive frequency above 0.1% in at least two of three replicate wells were required for clones to be considered positive. A clonotype was classed as cross-reactive if the clonotype showed significant expansion both in SARS-CoV-2 spike wells and in at least one common cold coronavirus spike condition. CDR3 homology was assessed with Levenshtein distances (stringdist) and unrooted phylogenetic trees (ape) in R version 3.6.1. TCRdb reran the public reads through fastp at Q25 and MiXCR, keeping productive beta chains. Each entry is one CDR3 protein sequence, shown with its most common DNA and genes. The V and J calls here are based on TCRdb, not the publication. This sample gives 8,500 to 10,000 distinct CDR3 sequences in total; more than 45% of them show up just once. Around 17% of the sample comes from the top ten.

Rearrangement joined TRBV27 to TRBJ2-6, with the D gene not confidently named. Sequenced sample: CD4+ T cells from blood, cultured in vitro. The TCR originated in a human donor who had recovered from COVID-19. The DNA is TGTGCCAGCAGGACCTCTTATGGGGCCAACGTCCTGACTTTC. This yields the protein CASRTSYGANVLTF.